This T cell receptor beta chain was observed in a study of cytomegalovirus exposure and HLA in healthy donors. This CDR3 has 14 amino acids. Germline CDR1 and CDR2: SGHRS and YFSETQ. Trimming left V 0 bases short and J 0 bases short, with 3 bases between. Broader study findings: Accounts indicate the classifier identified cytomegalovirus status with strong specificity and sensitivity. Around 160 TCR beta chains were listed as cytomegalovirus-associated.

To note about this clone: What it recognizes is unknown.

Sequencing was performed with immunoSEQ multiplex PCR; in TCRdb, only in-frame clones are kept and a portion is missing. This sample has about 82,000 clones; approximately 93% occur once, and the top ten carry roughly 0.62%. This clonotype was sampled from a man aged 18 to 29 in good health and CMV-seronegative. The rearrangement links TRBV5-1 to TRBJ1-4; D gene ambiguous. Sample: PBMCs. CDR3 amino acids: CASSLASTNEKLFF. DNA of the CDR3: TGCGCCAGCAGCTTGGCATCAACTAATGAAAAACTGTTTTTT.